This TCR beta chain was identified in a study of blood T cells in healthy people across ages. Next came a second PCR, run for about 7 to 12 cycles, which used a sample-barcoded 5' primer along with a J-beta primer mix. All samples yielded 2.5 million or more CDR3-containing paired-end reads. TCRdb redid the calling of the 5' RACE reads with MiXCR, one entry per CDR3 protein. Among approximately 1.5 million distinct CDR3 sequences listed, roughly 43% were seen once. As regards this clonotype: The antigen is not known.

The donors, all healthy, were Caucasians living in Russia, aged about 6 to 100. Whole-study results and caveats: Diversity was higher, and naive CD4+ cells more numerous, in long-lived donors than in aged donors.

This CDR3 comprises 14 residues. Germline assignment: CDR1 DFQATT and CDR2 SNEGSKA (reference sequence). The genes are TRBV20-1 and TRBJ2-4; maybe TRBD1 (6 bases). The end of the DNA fits TRBJ2-5 better, so the J call may be wrong. The TCR was taken from a woman aged 18 to 35 in good health. The sequencing sample was made of blood. CDR3 region: CSAKHHRAQETQYF. Here the CDR3 DNA reads TGCAGTGCTAAACACCACAGGGCTCAAGAGACCCAGTACTTC.